This T cell receptor (beta chain) is drawn from a study of shared clonotypes between healthy human individuals. Study-wide points: Several donors had about 5% of their naive CD4 clonotypes in common. Rarefaction analysis demonstrated incomplete sorted-subset sequencing notwithstanding large depth.

Terminally differentiated effector memory CD45RA+ cells were left out of the naive CD8 fraction, which was CD45RO-negative and positively selected for CCR7. Germline loops: CDR1 SGHRS, CDR2 YFSETQ. Trimming left V 0 bases short and J 8 bases short, with 14 bases between. This CDR3 has 14 amino acids. TCRdb's table, derived via immunoSEQ multiplex PCR, lists solely in-frame clones and lacks some. This table holds some 2 million clones, about 95% found once. Points on this clone: Antigen unknown.

The clonotype was recovered from a man younger than 35 in good health. Sequenced material: naive CD8+ T cells sorted from blood. The genes are TRBV5-1 and TRBJ1-2, with a possible D match to TRBD1 (5 bases). The CDR3: CASSLEWGGEGYTF. The CDR3 nucleotides are TGCGCCAGCAGCTTGGAATGGGGCGGAGAAGGCTACACCTTC.